Described below is a single T cell receptor beta chain sequence and its context. It lacks a known antigen. No qualities accompany the bases; no much larger clone lies one base away. The immunoSEQ Assay, a bias-controlled multiplex PCR, was used to amplify TCRbeta CDR3 regions from genomic DNA. The original pipeline was this. The number of nucleated cells in each sample was estimated from the amplification of reference gene primers within the assay. Sequence reads were collapsed and filtered to measure the absolute abundance of every unique TCRbeta CDR3 rearrangement. For each sample, productive Simpson clonality was calculated by taking the square root of Simpson's diversity index across productive rearrangements. Not all clones reach the TCRdb copy of this immuneACCESS table, which keeps in-frame sequences only. Checked studies attribute under half of the gap to unresolved V genes and leave the rest unexplained. V and J calls plus clone size are reproduced from that table; the DNA served to infer D and trimming. The table for this sample lists 100,000 to 150,000 clones; 75% to 90% of them were counted only once. Around 3.3% of the sample lies in the top ten.

This sample was included in a study of blood T cell repertoires in COVID-19 (dated by TCRdb to about 2020). For the wider study: Collaborator samples came from the United States, Italy and Spain and covered acute and convalescent phases of COVID-19. The prospective study material was composed of cDNA or gDNA derived from T cells, B-cell-depleted T cells, or PBMCs. The dataset comprised deeply sampled blood TCRbeta repertoires from subjects exposed to, actively infected with, or recovered from COVID-19. A freely available public database, intended as a resource for researchers studying the immune response to SARS-CoV-2, is where the repertoires were released. The samples were drawn from the first 160 participants of the ongoing ImmuneRACE study and from more than 1,000 subjects provided by 6 global collaborators. Nearly every sample came with metadata listing a de-identified subject ID, COVID-19 status, age in years and sex. Where available, HLA class I and class II types were obtained from metadata supplied by the sample provider rather than from assay-based typing.

The CDR3, from cysteine to phenylalanine, totals 18 residues. Just the 54-base CDR3 DNA is kept, in frame starting at base 1. From a lookup of the germline V gene, CDR1 and CDR2 are SGHVS and FQNEAQ. Compared with germline, V lacks 4 bases and J lacks 0 bases; bases without a gene match: 12. In Seattle, one collaborating source enrolled patients while the infection was active and tracked those patients longitudinally over the course of disease. Collaborating institutions collected whole blood in K2EDTA tubes following their own protocols. For TCRbeta analysis, collaborators shipped samples as frozen whole blood, isolated PBMCs, or DNA extracted from either of those sample types. Results and caveats for the whole study, not just this receptor: Clinical and demographic metadata were provided uncurated, with the amount varying by source and participant.

The sequence came from a woman at least 80 years old with COVID-19, enrolled during active disease. The chain was built from TRBV7-8 and TRBJ2-1; 7 bases in between match TRBD1. Sequencing input: peripheral blood. The nucleotide sequence is given as TGTGCCAGCAGCTACAACTCCGGGACAGTAAGCTCCTACAATGAGCAGTTCTTC. It specifies CASSYNSGTVSSYNEQFF.